This entry is about one T cell receptor beta chain. This receptor's antigen is unknown. One base away there is no much larger clone; base qualities are not given. The sample is drawn from a study of blood T cell repertoires in COVID-19 (dated by TCRdb to the early 2020s). About the investigation overall: Samples covering the acute and convalescent phases of COVID-19 were provided by collaborators in the United States, Italy and Spain. The prospective study material was composed of cDNA or gDNA derived from T cells, B-cell-depleted T cells, or PBMCs. Deeply sampled blood TCRbeta repertoires from subjects exposed to, actively infected with, or recovered from COVID-19 were included in the dataset. The repertoires were made available in a free public database intended to serve as a resource for research on the immune response to SARS-CoV-2. Samples were obtained from the ongoing ImmuneRACE study (first 160 participants) and from 950 to 1,500 subjects provided by 6 global collaborators. Sample metadata almost always included a de-identified subject ID, COVID-19 status, age in years and sex. Where available, HLA class I and class II types were taken from metadata supplied by the sample provider and were not determined by assay-based typing.

Whole blood was collected in K2EDTA tubes by collaborating institutions according to the institutions' own protocols. For TCRbeta analysis, collaborators shipped samples in one of three forms: frozen whole blood, isolated PBMCs, or DNA extracted from either of those sample types. General conclusions and limits of the study: The amount of clinical and demographic metadata varied by source and participant and was provided uncurated.

CDR1 MDHEN and CDR2 SYDVKM are derived from the germline V gene. Its CDR3 holds 13 amino acids, cysteine through phenylalanine. Only CDR3 DNA remains: 39 bases, in frame from the first base. The V end gives up 10 bases and the J end 4 bases, leaving 9 bases in the junction not matched to a gene. TCRbeta CDR3 regions were amplified from genomic DNA by means of the immunoSEQ Assay, a bias-controlled multiplex PCR. Processing in the source paper ran as follows. The number of nucleated cells in each sample was estimated from the amplification of reference gene primers within the assay. To quantify the absolute abundance of each unique TCRbeta CDR3 rearrangement, sequence reads were collapsed and filtered. Productive Simpson clonality was computed per sample as the square root of Simpson's diversity index over productive rearrangements. Imported from immuneACCESS, the table was reduced by TCRdb to in-frame sequences with V and J called. These copies leave out some clones; in studies compared against another copy, an unresolved V gene accounts for under half, and the cause of the remainder is not known. V and J calls and clone size are as listed in that table; D and trimming were resolved from the DNA. This sample holds about 270,000 clones; less than 90% were observed only once. About an eighth of the sample belongs to the ten largest clones.

The sequence was obtained from a human donor in a cohort sampled during active COVID-19. The receptor chain draws on TRBV28 and TRBJ1-2, with 7 bases aligning to TRBD1. Material: peripheral blood. The DNA sequence is given as TGTGCCACCGGGACAGCTTCCTTCTATGGCTACACCTTC. Translated, this is CATGTASFYGYTF.